This TCR beta chain was sequenced in a study of T cells in Graves' hyperthyroidism and ophthalmopathy. Study findings and constraints: Blood also contained most expanded thyroid clonotypes above 0.001. Onset of ophthalmopathy came a median around 7.1 months after the model predicted it.

This CDR3 spans 15 amino acids. V shed 2 bases, J shed 0 bases, and the junction held 3 bases outside the gene matches. The V gene's germline CDR1 is KGHSH and CDR2 LQKENI. It was RNA transcripts that yielded the amplified TCR beta CDR3 regions. HTBI primers were the set used in a first-round RT-PCR of the TCR CDR3. TCRdb fed the multiplex PCR reads into MiXCR, producing one record per CDR3 protein. This sample carries about 560,000 distinct CDR3 sequences, around 15% of them seen once, and the ten largest clones take about 20%. Orbital computed tomography and thyroid ultrasound, together with serum TRAb and thyroxine and clinical symptoms, were used for diagnoses. This clonotype came up a few times. Its cognate antigen is unknown.

The chain has TRBV18 and TRBJ1-1, with 7 bases that match TRBD1. This TCR was recovered from a woman aged 18-29 years with Graves' hyperthyroidism. Material for sequencing was blood. The chain's CDR3 is CASSPDRAMNTEAFF. The CDR3 DNA reads as TGTGCCAGCTCACCAGACAGGGCGATGAACACTGAAGCTTTCTTT.